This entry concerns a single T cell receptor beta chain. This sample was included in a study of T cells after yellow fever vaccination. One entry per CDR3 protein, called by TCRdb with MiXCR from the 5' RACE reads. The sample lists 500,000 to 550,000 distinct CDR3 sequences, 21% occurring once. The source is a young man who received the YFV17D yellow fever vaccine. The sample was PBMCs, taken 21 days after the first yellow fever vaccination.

The CDR3 sequence: CASREVAGGLGTQYF. The CDR3 DNA is TGCGCCAGCAGAGAAGTAGCGGGGGGTCTTGGTACGCAGTATTTT. The chain links TRBV5-1 to TRBJ2-3; 10 bases are a match to TRBD2. Per germline, CDR1 SGHRS and CDR2 YFSETQ. Unmatched junction bases numbered 11, after V lost 5 bases and J lost 8 bases. The CDR3 covers 15 residues.